The entry below describes one TCR beta chain. Its antigen is undetermined. TCR alpha and TCR beta cDNA libraries carrying sample barcodes and UMIs came from 5'RACE with constant-segment primers. TCRdb reprocessed the 5' RACE reads with MiXCR, giving one entry per CDR3 protein. The sample has some 130,000 distinct CDR3 sequences; around 27% are singletons. The CDR3 loop spans 14 amino acids. V gave up 5 bases and J gave up 4 bases, with 15 bases separating them. CDR1 is SGHTA, CDR2 FQGTGA, per germline. The record originates from a study of T-cell memory formation after mild COVID-19. Whole-study findings and limits: Pre-infection memory carried some responding clones, suggesting that cross-reactive memory joined. Chiefly within CM and EM were the contracting CD4+ clones; CD8+ ones were within EMRA. Contracting clones from day 15 to 85 had balanced CD4/CD8; later expanders favoured CD4+.

This receptor was taken from an adult woman who had mild COVID-19 (a few samples of this study predate the infection). Cell type and time point are not known. The sample comprised PBMCs or a T cell subset sorted from them (not recorded which). V usage is TRBV7-3 and J usage is TRBJ2-7, with TRBD2 as a possible D gene (6 bases). CDR3 coding DNA: TGTGCCAGCAGCATAAGGGGCGGAGGGTACGAGCAGTACTTC. It is translated as CASSIRGGGYEQYF.